Following are 32 T cell receptor beta chains from one sample sequenced in a study of T-cell memory formation after mild COVID-19. TCRdb passed the 5' RACE reads through MiXCR, listing each CDR3 protein once. The sample includes roughly 250,000 distinct CDR3 sequences, roughly 15% of them seen just once. Sequenced: PBMCs or a T cell subset sorted from them (not recorded which). The receptors stem from a man aged 18-30 years who had mild COVID-19 (a few samples of this study predate the infection). Cell type and time point are not known.

The genes are TRBV27 and TRBJ2-5; tentatively, D is TRBD1 (6 bases). This CDR3 has 13 residues. Per germline, CDR1 MNHEY and CDR2 SMNVEV (reference sequence). Trimming stripped 4 bases from V and 4 bases from J, with 10 bases between. The CDR3 nucleotides are TGTGCCAGCAGTTACAGGGCGGGAGAGACCCAGTACTTC. This translates into CASSYRAGETQYF.

The sample holds many counts of this clonotype. The chain links TRBV24-1 to TRBJ1-1; TRBD1 matches 9 bases. Germline V gives CDR1 KGHDR, CDR2 SFDVKD. V trimming: 12 bases; J trimming: 5 bases; junction bases outside the gene matches: 9. This CDR3 is built from 13 residues. CDR3 in DNA: TGTGCCTCTCGGGGACAGGGAACTACTGAAGCTTTCTTT. It yields the protein CASRGQGTTEAFF.

V gene TRBV24-1 combines with J gene TRBJ2-3, with no clear D. The V end lost 4 bases, the J end lost 1 base, and 5 bases lay between the germline ends. Germline V gene sequence: CDR1 KGHDR, CDR2 SFDVKD. The CDR3 is 13 residues long. CDR3 loop: CATSEDRTDTQYF. CDR3 coding DNA: TGTGCCACCAGTGAGGACCGCACAGATACGCAGTATTTT.

This clonotype was counted between two and nine times. The V and J genes are TRBV7-9 and TRBJ2-5; D possibly corresponds to TRBD2 (6 bases). CDR1 SEHNR and CDR2 FQNEAQ come from the germline V gene (reference sequence). CDR3 length: 16 residues. Trimming cost V 1 base and J 2 bases, with 14 bases left between them. The CDR3 DNA reads as TGTGCCAGCAGCTTAGGAGGCGGGGATCGTCAAGAGACCCAGTACTTC. Its translation is CASSLGGGDRQETQYF.

This clonotype was seen more than once but under ten times. J is TRBJ2-3 and V is TRBV4-2, with a weak D call TRBD2 (6 bases). The V end was cut by 3 bases, the J end by 2 bases, with 9 bases between. The CDR3 covers 14 residues. Germline V gene data show CDR1 as LGHNA and CDR2 as YNFKEQ. The CDR3 DNA is TGTGCCAGCAGCCACCGGGAGATCACAGATACGCAGTATTTT. This encodes CASSHREITDTQYF.

The V call is TRBV19, the J call TRBJ1-6; no reliable D call. Germline CDR1 is LNHDA and CDR2 is SQIVND (reference sequence). V was shortened by 3 bases and J by 14 bases, with 17 bases between the two germline ends. The CDR3 covers 14 residues. The CDR3 is CASSIGQTGDTLHF. Written as DNA, the CDR3 is TGTGCCAGTAGTATCGGGCAGACCGGGGATACCCTCCACTTT.

The chain carries TRBV6-1 and TRBJ1-2; a possible D gene is TRBD1 (5 bases). Germline lookup yields CDR1 MNHNS and CDR2 SASEGT. The CDR3 is made up of 14 amino acids. The V end was cut by 3 bases, the J end by 6 bases, with 14 bases between. CDR3 amino acids: CASSERQGRDGYTF. The DNA for the CDR3 is TGTGCCAGCAGTGAGAGGCAGGGAAGGGATGGCTACACCTTC.

There are a few counts of this clonotype. This chain connects TRBV7-9 to TRBJ1-6; 8 bases map to TRBD1. With 7 bases clipped from V and 9 bases from J, the junction kept 5 bases outside the gene matches. Looked up from germline, CDR1 is SEHNR and CDR2 is FQNEAQ (reference sequence). There are 13 residues in the CDR3. The CDR3 coding sequence is TGTGCCAGCACCAAGGACAGGGCTTCACCCCTCCACTTT. Encoded protein: CASTKDRASPLHF. The full variable domain, in which reference TRBV7-9 and TRBJ1-6 provide the parts outside the CDR3, is DTGVSQNPRHKITKRGQNVTFRCDPISEHNRLYWYRQTLGQGPEFLTYFQNEAQLEKSRLLSDRFSAERPKGSFSTLEIQRTEQGDSAMYLCASTKDRASPLHFGNGTRLTVT.

The J gene is TRBJ2-3, the V gene TRBV5-1, with 9 bases that match TRBD1. Per the germline V gene, CDR1 is SGHRS and CDR2 is YFSETQ. CDR3 size: 15 residues. V trimming: 0 bases; J trimming: 6 bases; junction bases outside the gene matches: 5. The CDR3 DNA reads as TGCGCCAGCAGCTTGGCACAGGGGGCTTCGGATACGCAGTATTTT. It translates to CASSLAQGASDTQYF. Full variable domain (rest looked up from reference TRBV5-1 and TRBJ2-3): KAGVTQTPRYLIKTRGQQVTLSCSPISGHRSVSWYQQTPGQGLQFLFEYFSETQRNKGNFPGRFSGRQFSNSRSEMNVSTLELGDSALYLCASSLAQGASDTQYFGPGTRLTVL.

This clonotype came up once. The chain uses TRBV6-2 or TRBV6-3 and TRBJ1-1; D gene unclear. The germline V gene encodes CDR1 MNHEY and CDR2 SVGEGT. The CDR3 extends over 14 amino acids. Trimming removed 2 bases at V and 5 bases at J, with 12 bases between. CDR3 nucleotides: TGTGCCAGCAGTTACCACAGAGCGGGGACTGAAGCTTTCTTT. Translating it yields CASSYHRAGTEAFF.

In its sample, this clonotype was seen a few times. This sequence joins TRBV5-1 and TRBJ2-7; D unresolved. The V gene lost 1 base and the J gene lost 1 base, with 12 bases spanning the gap. Germline CDR1 and CDR2: SGHRS and YFSETQ. This CDR3 region has 15 residues. The CDR3 here is CASSLLSGTSYEQYF. CDR3 coding DNA: TGCGCCAGCAGCTTGTTATCAGGTACTTCCTACGAGCAGTACTTC.

This chain joins TRBV2 and TRBJ2-7, with 10 bases fitting TRBD1. Trimming cost V 3 bases and J 2 bases; bases outside gene matches: 4. The CDR3 covers 15 residues. Per the germline V gene, CDR1 is SNHLY and CDR2 is FYNNEI. CDR3 loop: CASSDGQGVPYEQYF. CDR3 DNA sequence: TGTGCCAGCAGTGATGGACAGGGGGTCCCCTACGAGCAGTACTTC.

In its sample, this clonotype was seen a few times. The gene calls are TRBV5-1 and TRBJ2-2; D unclear. From germline, CDR1 is SGHRS and CDR2 YFSETQ. CDR3 length: 14 residues. Trimming shortened V by 0 bases and J by 4 bases, and 7 bases separated the two germline ends. CDR3 in amino acids: CASSLAQSTGELFF. The DNA of the CDR3 is TGCGCCAGCAGCTTGGCCCAGAGCACCGGGGAGCTGTTTTTT.

The V and J genes are TRBV3-1 and TRBJ2-7, with 9 bases that match TRBD1. The CDR3 sequence is 16 residues long. V shed 3 bases, J shed 7 bases, and the junction held 13 bases outside the gene matches. Germline CDR1 reads LGHDT; CDR2 reads YNNKEL (reference sequence). CDR3 sequence reads: CASSHRTGEPFGEQYF. The CDR3 coding sequence is TGTGCCAGCAGCCACAGGACAGGGGAACCCTTTGGGGAGCAGTACTTC.

This rearrangement joins TRBV1 to TRBJ1-2; the table's D gene call, TRBD1, was not cross checked with the DNA. TRBV1 is deemed a pseudogene. CDR3 size: 16 residues. The CDR3 loop reads CTSSRFRGRHNYGYTF. The CDR3 DNA sequence: TGCACCAGCAGCCGCTTCAGGGGTCGCCATAACTATGGCTACACCTTC.

This clonotype has ten or more counts. For the CDR3, the DNA is TGTGCCAGCAGCTTCAACGATCAGGGCGGCTACACCTTC. Its translation is CASSFNDQGGYTF. The genes are TRBV7-2 and TRBJ1-2; TRBD1 is a possible D gene (5 bases). This CDR3 region has 13 residues. The V gene's germline CDR1 is SGHTA and CDR2 FQGNSA. V was trimmed by 3 bases and J by 8 bases, leaving 13 bases between them. The full variable domain, completed using reference TRBV7-2 and TRBJ1-2, is GAGVSQSPSNKVTEKGKDVELRCDPISGHTALYWYRQSLGQGLEFLIYFQGNSAPDKSGLPSDRFSAERTGGSVSTLTIQRTQQEDSAVYLCASSFNDQGGYTFGSGTRLTVV.

The sample holds many counts of this clonotype. This chain uses TRBV12-3 or TRBV12-4 with TRBJ2-3; no clear D gene. V shed 6 bases and J shed 5 bases, with 9 bases lying between them. The CDR3 is 12 residues long. As DNA, the CDR3 is TGTGCCAGCAGCCTGGTGGTAGATACGCAGTATTTT. It yields the protein CASSLVVDTQYF.

At least ten counts were recorded for this clonotype. V usage is TRBV20-1 and J usage is TRBJ2-1; D is perhaps TRBD1 or TRBD2 (5 bases each). This CDR3 region has 14 residues. Trimming pared 4 bases from V and 6 bases from J, leaving 16 bases between. Germline lookup yields CDR1 DFQATT and CDR2 SNEGSKA (reference sequence). CDR3 sequence (DNA): TGCAGTGCTATAGGGACCTCGACGGTCAATGAGCAGTTCTTC. This codes for CSAIGTSTVNEQFF.

This clonotype has just a few counts. This chain connects TRBV7-3 to TRBJ2-1; D is unresolved. The CDR3 has 13 residues. Trimming left V 5 bases short and J 10 bases short, with 15 bases between. Germline V gene lookup returns CDR1 SGHTA and CDR2 FQGTGA. CDR3 protein: CASSQVDKVEQFF. The DNA for the CDR3 is TGTGCCAGCAGCCAAGTCGACAAGGTCGAGCAGTTCTTC. Drawing the rest from reference TRBV7-3 and TRBJ2-1, the complete variable domain is GAGVSQTPSNKVTEKGKYVELRCDPISGHTALYWYRQSLGQGPEFLIYFQGTGAADDSGLPNDRFFAVRPEGSVSTLKIQRTERGDSAVYLCASSQVDKVEQFFGPGTRLTVL.

The V and J genes are TRBV3-1 and TRBJ1-4; a weak D match, TRBD1 (5 bases). In germline, CDR1 is LGHDT, CDR2 YNNKEL (reference sequence). This CDR3 contains 14 residues. V was clipped by 0 bases and J by 11 bases, with 13 bases between them. The chain's CDR3 is CASSQDKRGGKLFF. The CDR3 DNA reads as TGTGCCAGCAGCCAAGATAAACGGGGCGGGAAACTGTTTTTT.

The chain links TRBV6-2 or TRBV6-3 to TRBJ2-5, with D hard to call. The CDR3 extends over 16 amino acids. Trimming removed 3 bases at V and 1 base at J, with 15 bases between. Germline V gene sequence: CDR1 MNHEY, CDR2 SVGEGT. CDR3: CASSYRHPGSQETQYF. CDR3 DNA: TGTGCCAGCAGTTATAGGCACCCGGGTTCCCAAGAGACCCAGTACTTC.

The chain employs TRBV6-6 and TRBJ2-7; TRBD1 matches 9 bases. V was pared by 4 bases and J by 3 bases, with 7 bases of the junction left unmatched. This CDR3 comprises 15 residues. The germline gives CDR1 MNHNY, CDR2 SVGAGI (reference sequence). The DNA of the CDR3 is TGTGCCAGCAGTTCCCACACAGGGGGCTTCTACGAGCAGTACTTC. As protein: CASSSHTGGFYEQYF.

The chain has TRBV12-3 or TRBV12-4 and TRBJ1-1; D unclear. Trimming left V 2 bases short and J 2 bases short, with 9 bases between. The length of the CDR3 is 14 residues. CDR3 sequence reads: CASSLNLGNTEAFF. CDR3 sequence (DNA): TGTGCCAGCAGTTTAAACTTAGGCAACACTGAAGCTTTCTTT.

In its sample, this clonotype was seen many times. The rearrangement joins TRBV20-1 to TRBJ1-4; D is unclear. The CDR3 consists of 13 residues. The V gene lost 4 bases and the J gene lost 7 bases, with 13 bases spanning the gap. Germline V CDR1 and CDR2: DFQATT, SNEGSKA (reference sequence). The CDR3 here is CSAILHTGEKLFF. CDR3 sequence (DNA): TGCAGTGCTATATTACACACTGGTGAAAAACTGTTTTTT.

This clonotype was detected only a few times. J is TRBJ2-3 and V is TRBV9; 11 bases align to TRBD2. CDR1 SGDLS and CDR2 YYNGEE come from the germline V gene. The CDR3 contains 18 residues. V shed 1 base, J shed 5 bases, and the junction held 12 bases outside the gene matches. CDR3 nucleotides: TGTGCCAGCAGCGTATTAGGGACTAGCGGATACACGGTAGATACGCAGTATTTT. Translation: CASSVLGTSGYTVDTQYF.

DNA of the CDR3: TGCAGCGTTCGAGGGACAGTGAACACCGGGGAGCTGTTTTTT. Translated: CSVRGTVNTGELFF. The chain uses TRBV29-1 and TRBJ2-2; 7 bases match TRBD1. With V trimmed by 5 bases and J by 1 base, 4 bases remained unmatched. The CDR3 runs to 14 residues. Per germline, CDR1 SQVTM and CDR2 ANQGSEA.

The rearrangement joins TRBV19 to TRBJ2-7, with 10 nucleotides matching TRBD1. This CDR3 spans 15 amino acids. Germline loops: CDR1 LNHDA, CDR2 SQIVND (reference sequence). V dropped 5 bases and J dropped 3; count of bases not matched to a gene: 7. This chain's CDR3 is CASSVPRDRGYEQYF. The DNA of the CDR3 is TGTGCCAGTAGTGTACCGAGGGACAGGGGCTACGAGCAGTACTTC.

Comment on this clonotype: Given a much more abundant clone one base away, this may be a read error. The V gene is TRBV5-1, the J gene TRBJ1-5, with D possibly TRBD1 on 5 matching bases. The CDR3 extends over 14 amino acids. Germline V gene sequence: CDR1 SGHRS, CDR2 YFSETQ. The CDR3 reads CASGLGQPNQPQHF. CDR3 DNA sequence: TGCGCCAGCGGCTTGGGGCAGCCAAATCAGCCCCAGCATTTT.

Comment on this clonotype: Its ends do not fully match the called genes, so a read error is possible. The CDR3 DNA reads TGCGCCAGCAGCTTGGATGGTCGGGGGGGGAACTTC. Its protein is CASSLDGRGGNF. This chain uses TRBV5-1 with TRBJ2-5; 8 bases line up with TRBD2. This CDR3 spans 12 amino acids. Germline CDR1 reads SGHRS; CDR2 reads YFSETQ.

This clonotype was found a few times. The CDR3 protein is CASSLDTRTDTQYF. DNA for the CDR3: TGCGCCAGCAGCTTGGACACCCGCACAGATACGCAGTATTTT. The rearrangement joins TRBV5-1 to TRBJ2-3; the D is unclear. Between the trimmed V and J ends, which lost 0 bases and 1 base, there was a span of 6 bases. Germline V gene sequence: CDR1 SGHRS, CDR2 YFSETQ. The CDR3 has 14 amino acids.

V gene TRBV4-3 combines with J gene TRBJ1-2; D is unresolved. Trimming shortened V by 1 base and J by 2 bases, and 8 bases separated the two germline ends. The CDR3 spans 14 residues. The germline V gene has CDR1 LGHNA and CDR2 YSLEER. CDR3 DNA sequence: TGCGCCAGCAGCCAAGTTCCCCCAAACTATGGCTACACCTTC. Translated: CASSQVPPNYGYTF.

The chain uses TRBV7-2 and TRBJ2-5, with D hard to call. In germline, CDR1 is SGHTA, CDR2 FQGNSA. Between the trimmed V and J ends, which lost 5 bases and 13 bases, there was a span of 23 bases. The CDR3 sequence is 14 residues long. The CDR3 coding sequence is TGTGCCAGCAGCCCGGCTCAATTGGACCGTCGCAGGTACTTC. Its protein product is CASSPAQLDRRRYF. The full variable domain, completed using reference TRBV7-2 and TRBJ2-5, is GAGVSQSPSNKVTEKGKDVELRCDPISGHTALYWYRQSLGQGLEFLIYFQGNSAPDKSGLPSDRFSAERTGGSVSTLTIQRTQQEDSAVYLCASSPAQLDRRRYFGPGTRLLVL.